Below, one T cell receptor (beta chain) is given with its context. Its antigen is currently unknown. Both 60 Vbeta primers and 13 Jbeta primers went into the PCR. Sequencing used immunoSEQ multiplex PCR; TCRdb keeps in-frame clones, though not all of them. The table includes around 140,000 clones, 87% detected once. The sample originates from a study of cytomegalovirus exposure and HLA in healthy donors. Study observations and caveats: About 150 TCR beta chains were listed as cytomegalovirus-associated. Later analysis indicated greater clonal expansion among HLA-associated TCR beta chains than among equally common other chains.

Germline CDR1 reads MDHEN; CDR2 reads SYDVKM. V lost 3 bases, J lost 4 bases, and 12 bases lay in between. This CDR3 contains 14 residues. Material: PBMCs. The sequence was obtained from a woman between 25 and 40 years old in good health and CMV-seronegative. V is TRBV28 and J is TRBJ1-2, with D tentatively TRBD1 (5 bases). The CDR3 reads CASSFGRAGYGYTF. In DNA, the CDR3 is TGTGCCAGCAGTTTCGGCAGGGCAGGCTATGGCTACACCTTC.